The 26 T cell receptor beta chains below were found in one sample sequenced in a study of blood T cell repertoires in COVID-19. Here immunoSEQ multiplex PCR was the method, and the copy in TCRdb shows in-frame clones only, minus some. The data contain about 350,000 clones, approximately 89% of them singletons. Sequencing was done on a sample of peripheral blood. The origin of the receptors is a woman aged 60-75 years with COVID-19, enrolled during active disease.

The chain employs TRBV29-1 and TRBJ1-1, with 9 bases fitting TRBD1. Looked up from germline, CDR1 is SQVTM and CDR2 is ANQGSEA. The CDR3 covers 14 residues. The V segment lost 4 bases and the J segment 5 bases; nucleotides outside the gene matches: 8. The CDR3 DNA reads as TGCAGCGTTGGCCGGACAGACAGGGGGACTGAAGCTTTCTTT. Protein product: CSVGRTDRGTEAFF.

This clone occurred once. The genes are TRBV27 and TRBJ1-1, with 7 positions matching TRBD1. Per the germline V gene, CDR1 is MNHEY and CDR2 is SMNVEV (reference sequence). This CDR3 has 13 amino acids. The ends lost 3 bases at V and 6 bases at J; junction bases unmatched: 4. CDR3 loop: CASSFEDRAEAFF. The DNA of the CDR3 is TGTGCCAGCAGTTTTGAAGACAGGGCTGAAGCTTTCTTT.

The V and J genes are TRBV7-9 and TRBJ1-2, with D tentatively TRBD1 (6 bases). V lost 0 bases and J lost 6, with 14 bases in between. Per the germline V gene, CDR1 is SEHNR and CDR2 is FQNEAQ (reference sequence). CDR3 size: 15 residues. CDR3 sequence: CASSLAVGRGNGYTF. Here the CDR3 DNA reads TGTGCCAGCAGCTTAGCAGTCGGCAGGGGAAATGGCTACACCTTC.

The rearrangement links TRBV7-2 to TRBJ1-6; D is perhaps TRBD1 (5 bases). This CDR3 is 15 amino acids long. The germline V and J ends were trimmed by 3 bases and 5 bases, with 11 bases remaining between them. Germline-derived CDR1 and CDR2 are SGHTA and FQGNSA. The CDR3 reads CASSLGEANNSPLHF. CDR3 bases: TGTGCCAGCAGCTTGGGGGAGGCCAATAATTCACCCCTCCACTTT.

CDR3 sequence reads: CASTRAYIGYGYTF. Here the CDR3 DNA reads TGTGCCTCCACGAGGGCGTACATTGGGTATGGCTACACCTTC. V is TRBV6-5 and J is TRBJ1-2; D gene unclear. CDR3 length: 14 residues. Trimming stripped 11 bases from V and 5 bases from J, with 21 bases between. Germline V CDR1 and CDR2: MNHEY, SVGAGI.

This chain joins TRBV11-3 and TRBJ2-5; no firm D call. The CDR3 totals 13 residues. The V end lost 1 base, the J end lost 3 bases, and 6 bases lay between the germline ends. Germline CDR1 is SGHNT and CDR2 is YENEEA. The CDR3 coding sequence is TGTGCCAGCAGCTTAGTCGCGGAAGAGACCCAGTACTTC. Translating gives CASSLVAEETQYF.

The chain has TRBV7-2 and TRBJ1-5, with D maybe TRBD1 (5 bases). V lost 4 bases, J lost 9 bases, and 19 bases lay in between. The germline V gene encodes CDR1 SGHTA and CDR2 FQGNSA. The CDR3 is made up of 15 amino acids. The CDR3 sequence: CASSSELRDLGPQHF. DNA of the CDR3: TGTGCCAGCAGCTCCGAGCTCAGGGACTTGGGGCCCCAGCATTTT.

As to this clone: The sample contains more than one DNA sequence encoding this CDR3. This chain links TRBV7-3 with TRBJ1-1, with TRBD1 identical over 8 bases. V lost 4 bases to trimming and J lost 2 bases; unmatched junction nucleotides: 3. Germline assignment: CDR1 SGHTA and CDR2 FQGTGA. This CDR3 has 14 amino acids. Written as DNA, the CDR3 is TGTGCCAGCAGCTCCTCAGGGGGCAACACTGAAGCTTTCTTT. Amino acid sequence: CASSSSGGNTEAFF.

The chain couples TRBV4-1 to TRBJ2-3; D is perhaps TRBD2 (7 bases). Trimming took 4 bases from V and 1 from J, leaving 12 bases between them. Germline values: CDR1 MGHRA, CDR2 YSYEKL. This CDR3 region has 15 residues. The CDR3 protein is CASSLGGLRTDTQYF. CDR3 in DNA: TGCGCCAGCAGCCTGGGGGGGCTCCGCACAGATACGCAGTATTTT.

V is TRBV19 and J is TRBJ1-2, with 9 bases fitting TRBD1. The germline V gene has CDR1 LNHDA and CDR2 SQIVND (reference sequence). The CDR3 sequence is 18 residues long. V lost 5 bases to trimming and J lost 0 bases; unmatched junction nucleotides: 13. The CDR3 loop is CASSPLPGQGNANYGYTF. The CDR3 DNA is TGTGCCAGTAGTCCCTTACCGGGACAGGGCAACGCTAACTATGGCTACACCTTC.

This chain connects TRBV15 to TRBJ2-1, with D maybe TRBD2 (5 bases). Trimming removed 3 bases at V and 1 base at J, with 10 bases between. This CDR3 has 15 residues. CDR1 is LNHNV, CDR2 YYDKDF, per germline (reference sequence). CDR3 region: CATSSRTRSYNEQFF. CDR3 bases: TGTGCCACCAGCAGCCGCACTAGATCCTACAATGAGCAGTTCTTC.

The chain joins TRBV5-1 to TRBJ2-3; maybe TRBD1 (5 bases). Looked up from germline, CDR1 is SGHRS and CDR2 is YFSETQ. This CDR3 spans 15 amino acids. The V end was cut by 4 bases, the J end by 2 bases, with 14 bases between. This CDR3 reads CASSLSWGNTDTQYF. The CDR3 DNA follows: TGCGCCAGCAGCCTGTCCTGGGGCAACACAGATACGCAGTATTTT.

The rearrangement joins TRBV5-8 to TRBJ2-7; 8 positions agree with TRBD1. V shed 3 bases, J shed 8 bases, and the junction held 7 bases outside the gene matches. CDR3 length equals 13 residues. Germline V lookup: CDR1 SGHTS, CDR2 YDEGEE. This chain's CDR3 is CASSSYPGGKQYF. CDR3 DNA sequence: TGTGCCAGCAGCTCATACCCAGGGGGCAAGCAGTACTTC.

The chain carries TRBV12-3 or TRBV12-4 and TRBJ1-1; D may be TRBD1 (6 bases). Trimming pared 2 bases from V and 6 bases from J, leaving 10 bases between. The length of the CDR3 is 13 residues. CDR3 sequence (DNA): TGTGCCAGCAGTTTACAGGGGAGAGCTGAAGCTTTCTTT. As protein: CASSLQGRAEAFF.

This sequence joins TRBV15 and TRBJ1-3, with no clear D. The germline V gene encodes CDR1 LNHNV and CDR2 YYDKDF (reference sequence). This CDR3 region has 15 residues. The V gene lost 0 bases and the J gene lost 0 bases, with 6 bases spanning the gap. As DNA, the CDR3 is TGTGCCACCAGCAGAGATCTATCCTCTGGAAACACCATATATTTT. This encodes CATSRDLSSGNTIYF.

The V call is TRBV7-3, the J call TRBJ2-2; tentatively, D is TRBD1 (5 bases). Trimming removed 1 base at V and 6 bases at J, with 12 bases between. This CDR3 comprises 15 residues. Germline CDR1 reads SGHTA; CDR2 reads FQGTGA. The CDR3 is CASSLIQGYSGELFF. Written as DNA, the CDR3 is TGTGCCAGCAGCTTAATCCAGGGATATTCCGGGGAGCTGTTTTTT.

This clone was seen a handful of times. This CDR3 reads CASSIGTSGVKETQYF. The DNA of the CDR3 is TGTGCCAGTAGTATAGGGACTAGCGGGGTCAAAGAGACCCAGTACTTC. The chain joins TRBV19 to TRBJ2-5, with 12 bases fitting TRBD2. The germline gives CDR1 LNHDA, CDR2 SQIVND (reference sequence). The V gene end was trimmed by 1 base and the J gene end by 3 bases; junction bases not matched to a gene: 3. The CDR3 spans 16 residues.

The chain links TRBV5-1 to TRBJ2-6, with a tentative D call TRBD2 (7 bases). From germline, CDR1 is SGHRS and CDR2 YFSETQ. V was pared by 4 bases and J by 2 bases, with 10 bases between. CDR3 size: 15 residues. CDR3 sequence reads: CASSIGGAGANVLTF. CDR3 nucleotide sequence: TGCGCCAGCAGCATAGGGGGGGCTGGGGCCAACGTCCTGACTTTC. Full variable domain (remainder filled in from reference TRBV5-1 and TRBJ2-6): KAGVTQTPRYLIKTRGQQVTLSCSPISGHRSVSWYQQTPGQGLQFLFEYFSETQRNKGNFPGRFSGRQFSNSRSEMNVSTLELGDSALYLCASSIGGAGANVLTFGAGSRLTVL.

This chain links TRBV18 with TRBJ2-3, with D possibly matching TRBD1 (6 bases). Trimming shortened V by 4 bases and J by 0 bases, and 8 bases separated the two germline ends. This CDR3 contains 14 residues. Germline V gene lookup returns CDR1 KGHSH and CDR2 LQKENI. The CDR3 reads CASSRDRSTDTQYF. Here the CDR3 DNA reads TGTGCCAGCTCACGTGACAGGAGCACAGATACGCAGTATTTT.

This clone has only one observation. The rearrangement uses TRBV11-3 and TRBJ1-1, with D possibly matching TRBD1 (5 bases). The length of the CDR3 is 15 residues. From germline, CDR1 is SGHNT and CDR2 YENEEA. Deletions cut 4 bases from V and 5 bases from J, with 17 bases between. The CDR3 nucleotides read TGTGCCAGCAGCTCATCCGGGCAGGGAGGGACTGAAGCTTTCTTT. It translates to CASSSSGQGGTEAFF.

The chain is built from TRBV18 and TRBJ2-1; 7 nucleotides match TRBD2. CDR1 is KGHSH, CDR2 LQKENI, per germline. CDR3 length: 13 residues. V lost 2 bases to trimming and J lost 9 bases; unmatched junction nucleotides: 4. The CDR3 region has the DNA TGTGCCAGCTCACCAGGTCGGGAGGCTGAGCAGTTCTTC. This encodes CASSPGREAEQFF.

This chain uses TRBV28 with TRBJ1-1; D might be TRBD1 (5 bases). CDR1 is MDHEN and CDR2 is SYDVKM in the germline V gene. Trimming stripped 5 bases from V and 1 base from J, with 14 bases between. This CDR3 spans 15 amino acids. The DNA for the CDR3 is TGTGCCAGCAGTCCTCGGGGGGGAGGGAACACTGAAGCTTTCTTT. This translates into CASSPRGGGNTEAFF.

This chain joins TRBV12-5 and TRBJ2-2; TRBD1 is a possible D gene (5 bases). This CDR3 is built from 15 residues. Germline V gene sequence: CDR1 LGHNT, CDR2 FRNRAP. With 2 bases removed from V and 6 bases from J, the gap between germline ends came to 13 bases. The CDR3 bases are TGTGCTAGTGGTTTGCCGCAGGGCGGCGCCGGGGAGCTGTTTTTT. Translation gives CASGLPQGGAGELFF. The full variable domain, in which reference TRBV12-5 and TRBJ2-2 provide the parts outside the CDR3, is DARVTQTPRHKVTEMGQEVTMRCQPILGHNTVFWYRQTMMQGLELLAYFRNRAPLDDSGMPKDRFSAEMPDATLATLKIQPSEPRDSAVYFCASGLPQGGAGELFFGEGSRLTVL.

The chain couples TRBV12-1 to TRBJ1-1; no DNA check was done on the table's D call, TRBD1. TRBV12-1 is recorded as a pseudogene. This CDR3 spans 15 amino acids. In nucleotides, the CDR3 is TGTGCCAGCAGCATGCACAGGGATGGGAACACTGAAGCTTTCTTT. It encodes CASSMHRDGNTEAFF.

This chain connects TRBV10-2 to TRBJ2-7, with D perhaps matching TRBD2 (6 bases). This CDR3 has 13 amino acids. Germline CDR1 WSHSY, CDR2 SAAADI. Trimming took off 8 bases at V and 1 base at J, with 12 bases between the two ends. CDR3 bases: TGCGCCAGCGAGGGGCGGGAATCCTACGAGCAGTACTTC. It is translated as CASEGRESYEQYF.

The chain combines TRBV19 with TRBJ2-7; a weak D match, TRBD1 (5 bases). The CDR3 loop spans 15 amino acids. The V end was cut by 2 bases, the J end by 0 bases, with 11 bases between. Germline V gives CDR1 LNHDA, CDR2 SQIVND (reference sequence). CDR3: CASSIRAGISYEQYF. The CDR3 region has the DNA TGTGCCAGTAGTATACGGGCAGGGATCTCCTACGAGCAGTACTTC.